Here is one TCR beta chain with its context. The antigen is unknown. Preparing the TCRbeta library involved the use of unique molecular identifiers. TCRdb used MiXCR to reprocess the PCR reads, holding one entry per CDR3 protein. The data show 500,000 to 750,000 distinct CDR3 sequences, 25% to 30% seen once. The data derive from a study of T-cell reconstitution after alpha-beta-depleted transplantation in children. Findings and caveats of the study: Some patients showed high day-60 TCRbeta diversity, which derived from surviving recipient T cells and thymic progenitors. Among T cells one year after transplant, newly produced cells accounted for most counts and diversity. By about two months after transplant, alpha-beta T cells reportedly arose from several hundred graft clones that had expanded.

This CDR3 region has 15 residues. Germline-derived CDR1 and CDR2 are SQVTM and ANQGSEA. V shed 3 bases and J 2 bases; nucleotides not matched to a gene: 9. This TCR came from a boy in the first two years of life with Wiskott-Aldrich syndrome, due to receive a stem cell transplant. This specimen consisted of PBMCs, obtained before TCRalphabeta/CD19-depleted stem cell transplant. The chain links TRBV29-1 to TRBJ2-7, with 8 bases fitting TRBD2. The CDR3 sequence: CSVDGSGVPPYEQYF. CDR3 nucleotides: TGCAGCGTTGATGGTAGCGGGGTTCCTCCCTACGAGCAGTACTTC.